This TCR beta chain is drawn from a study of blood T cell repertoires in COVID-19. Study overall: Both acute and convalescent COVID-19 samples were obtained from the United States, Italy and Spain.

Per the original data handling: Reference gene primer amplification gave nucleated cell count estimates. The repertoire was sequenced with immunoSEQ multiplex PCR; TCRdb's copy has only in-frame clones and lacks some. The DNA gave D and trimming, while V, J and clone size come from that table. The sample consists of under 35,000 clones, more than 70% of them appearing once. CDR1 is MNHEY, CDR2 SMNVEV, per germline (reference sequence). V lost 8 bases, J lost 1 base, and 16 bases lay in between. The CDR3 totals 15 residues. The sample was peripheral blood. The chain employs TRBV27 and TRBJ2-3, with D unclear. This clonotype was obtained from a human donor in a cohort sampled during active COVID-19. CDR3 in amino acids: CASEIGHACTDTQYF. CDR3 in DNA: TGTGCCAGCGAGATTGGGCATGCTTGCACAGATACGCAGTATTTT.